These 32 T cell receptor beta chains share one sample of origin, sequenced in a study of blood T cell repertoires in COVID-19. Using immunoSEQ multiplex PCR, the repertoire was profiled, and TCRdb retains in-frame clones only, with some absent. The table lists around 140,000 clones, roughly 85% of them singletons. Material: PBMCs or T cells enriched from blood (not recorded which). The receptors here all came from a woman between 45 and 65 years old who had recovered from COVID-19.

The chain joins TRBV24-1 to TRBJ1-2; maybe TRBD1 (5 bases). Germline V gene data show CDR1 as KGHDR and CDR2 as SFDVKD. The CDR3 spans 16 residues. V gave up 2 bases and J gave up 4 bases, with 16 bases separating them. DNA of the CDR3: TGTGCCACCAGTGATTCTTCCGCAGGGCCCGGCTATGGCTACACCTTC. Translated: CATSDSSAGPGYGYTF.

The chain is built from TRBV5-6 and TRBJ2-1; D is ambiguous. The CDR3 loop spans 11 amino acids. In germline, CDR1 is SGHDT, CDR2 YYEEEE. V was shortened by 4 bases and J by 8 bases, with 7 bases between the two germline ends. CDR3 in amino acids: CASSVSDEQFF. The CDR3 DNA reads TGTGCCAGCAGCGTGTCCGATGAGCAGTTCTTC.

V gene TRBV5-1 combines with J gene TRBJ2-1, with 7 bases matching TRBD2. The trim removed 0 bases at V and 5 bases at J, leaving 8 bases unmatched. The germline V gene encodes CDR1 SGHRS and CDR2 YFSETQ. The CDR3 is made up of 16 amino acids. The CDR3 reads CASSLGEGPYDNEQFF. In DNA, the CDR3 is TGCGCCAGCAGCTTGGGGGAGGGACCTTACGACAATGAGCAGTTCTTC.

The table lists this clone with a few counts. The J gene is TRBJ1-5, the V gene TRBV9, with D maybe TRBD1 (6 bases). Germline V gene sequence: CDR1 SGDLS, CDR2 YYNGEE. CDR3 size: 15 residues. V lost 0 bases and J 7 bases, leaving 14 bases between the germline ends. In DNA, the CDR3 is TGTGCCAGCAGCGTAGCAGGGGATGATAGCCAGCCCCAGCATTTT. Encoded protein: CASSVAGDDSQPQHF.

The chain combines TRBV29-1 with TRBJ1-5; no clear D gene. Germline CDR1 reads SQVTM; CDR2 reads ANQGSEA. V lost 7 bases and J lost 13, with 17 bases in between. The CDR3 totals 11 residues. CDR3 protein: CSARTPPLQHF. DNA for the CDR3: TGCAGCGCCCGAACTCCCCCCCTTCAGCATTTT.

This chain uses TRBV12-3 or TRBV12-4 with TRBJ1-5; D may be TRBD1 (5 bases). V was trimmed by 7 bases and J by 9 bases, leaving 16 bases between them. The CDR3 runs to 13 residues. Here the CDR3 DNA reads TGTGCCAGCACCGGACAACTCTCGGGGCCCCAGCATTTT. Residues: CASTGQLSGPQHF.

This chain connects TRBV21-1 to TRBJ1-2. TRBV21-1 is classified as a pseudogene. The CDR3 is 15 residues long. The CDR3 is CASSRGAGLGYGYTF. The CDR3 DNA reads as TGTGCCAGCAGCAGAGGAGCCGGTTTGGGCTATGGCTACACCTTC.

This clone has just a few counts. This sequence joins TRBV25-1 and TRBJ2-2; 10 nucleotides match TRBD2. In germline, CDR1 is MGHDK, CDR2 SYGVNS. The V gene end was trimmed by 6 bases and the J gene end by 5 bases; junction bases not matched to a gene: 6. The CDR3 sequence is 15 residues long. Written as DNA, the CDR3 is TGTGCCAGCAGGCCTAGCGGGAGAGAGACCGGGGAGCTGTTTTTT. Protein product: CASRPSGRETGELFF.

The chain links TRBV7-9 to TRBJ2-7; 10 nucleotides agree with TRBD1. V gave up 5 bases and J gave up 2 bases; unmatched junction bases: 6. The germline V gene has CDR1 SEHNR and CDR2 FQNEAQ (reference sequence). This CDR3 contains 15 residues. DNA of the CDR3: TGTGCCAGCAGCGTACGGACAGGGGGGGCCTACGAGCAGTACTTC. Translated, it gives CASSVRTGGAYEQYF.

The V gene is TRBV7-9, the J gene TRBJ1-4; 8 nucleotides line up with TRBD1. CDR1 and CDR2 (germline): SEHNR, FQNEAQ (reference sequence). The V gene end was trimmed by 6 bases and the J gene end by 10 bases; junction bases not matched to a gene: 7. CDR3 size: 13 residues. The CDR3 DNA sequence: TGTGCCAGCAGGGAAACAGGGGGAGGAAAACTGTTTTTT. Its translation: CASRETGGGKLFF.

The chain uses TRBV19 and TRBJ2-1; a possible D gene is TRBD1 (6 bases). The V end was cut by 4 bases, the J end by 8 bases, with 18 bases between. The CDR3 is 15 residues long. In germline, CDR1 is LNHDA, CDR2 SQIVND (reference sequence). CDR3 in DNA: TGTGCCAGTAGTAGGGTAGCAGAGGGGGAGTATGAGCAGTTCTTC. Protein: CASSRVAEGEYEQFF.

The rearrangement uses TRBV3-1 (or the pseudogene TRBV3-2) and TRBJ1-5, with D possibly TRBD1 on 6 matching bases. CDR1 is LGHDT and CDR2 is YNNKEL in the germline V gene (reference sequence). This CDR3 comprises 14 residues. V was pared by 1 base and J by 6 bases, with 10 bases between. CDR3 sequence reads: CASSQVQGSQPQHF. CDR3 DNA: TGTGCCAGCAGCCAAGTACAGGGTAGTCAGCCCCAGCATTTT.

This rearrangement joins TRBV7-2 to TRBJ2-7, with 13 bases fitting TRBD2. The CDR3 runs 18 residues. Germline CDR1 SGHTA, CDR2 FQGNSA. The V and J ends lost 5 bases and 0 bases, in that order; junction bases with no gene match: 10. The CDR3 loop is CASSRPGTSGALSYEQYF. CDR3 sequence (DNA): TGTGCCAGCAGCCGTCCCGGGACTAGCGGGGCCCTCTCCTACGAGCAGTACTTC.

The table lists this clone with a few counts. The gene calls are TRBV5-1 and TRBJ1-1, with D unresolved. From germline, CDR1 is SGHRS and CDR2 YFSETQ. Trimming left V 3 bases short and J 5 bases short, with 17 bases between. CDR3 size: 15 residues. CDR3 amino acids: CASSSEGLRGTEAFF. The DNA of the CDR3 is TGCGCCAGCAGCTCCGAGGGCTTACGGGGAACTGAAGCTTTCTTT.

V gene TRBV30 combines with J gene TRBJ2-3; 8 bases align to TRBD1. The germline CDR1 and CDR2 sequences are GTSNPN and SVGIG (reference sequence). The ends lost 3 bases at V and 2 bases at J; junction bases unmatched: 4. The CDR3 is 14 residues long. The chain's CDR3 is CAWSADRDTDTQYF. In DNA, the CDR3 is TGTGCCTGGAGCGCGGACAGGGACACAGATACGCAGTATTTT.

In DNA, the CDR3 is TGTGCCAGCAGCCAAAATACCCCCCTAGCGGGAGACAATGAGCAGTTCTTC. Translation gives CASSQNTPLAGDNEQFF. The J gene is TRBJ2-1, the V gene TRBV3-1 (or the pseudogene TRBV3-2); TRBD2 matches 10 bases. V trimming: 2 bases; J trimming: 5 bases; junction bases outside the gene matches: 9. Germline CDR1 LGHDT, CDR2 YNNKEL (reference sequence). The CDR3 covers 17 residues.

J is TRBJ2-7 and V is TRBV7-8; TRBD2 matches 10 bases. The CDR3 covers 15 residues. The germline V gene encodes CDR1 SGHVS and CDR2 FQNEAQ. The V gene end was trimmed by 6 bases and the J gene end by 0 bases; junction bases not matched to a gene: 5. The CDR3 sequence is CASSKREGSSYEQYF. Written as DNA, the CDR3 is TGTGCCAGCAGTAAGCGGGAGGGGAGCTCCTACGAGCAGTACTTC. Combining the CDR3 with reference TRBV7-8 and TRBJ2-7 gives the whole variable domain GAGVSQSPRYKVAKRGQDVALRCDPISGHVSLFWYQQALGQGPEFLTYFQNEAQLDKSGLPSDRFFAERPEGSVSTLKIQRTQQEDSAVYLCASSKREGSSYEQYFGPGTRLTVT.

This chain joins TRBV11-3 and TRBJ1-1, with D uncertain. Trimming removed 2 bases at V and 1 base at J, with 5 bases between. Germline CDR1 SGHNT, CDR2 YENEEA. This CDR3 comprises 13 residues. DNA for the CDR3: TGTGCCAGCAGCTTACCAGGGAACACTGAAGCTTTCTTT. Protein product: CASSLPGNTEAFF. Variable domain in full (rest from reference TRBV11-3 and TRBJ1-1): EAGVVQSPRYKIIEKKQPVAFWCNPISGHNTLYWYLQNLGQGPELLIRYENEEAVDDSQLPKDRFSAERLKGVDSTLKIQPAELGDSAVYLCASSLPGNTEAFFGQGTRLTVV.

The V call is TRBV5-1, the J call TRBJ2-5; the match to TRBD2 covers 8 bases. J lost 5 bases, V lost 2 bases, and 5 bases had no gene match. This CDR3 spans 14 amino acids. The V gene's germline CDR1 is SGHRS and CDR2 YFSETQ. The CDR3, as DNA: TGCGCCAGCAGCTTAAGCGGGAGCGTTGAGACCCAGTACTTC. Amino acid sequence: CASSLSGSVETQYF.

V usage is TRBV11-3 and J usage is TRBJ2-7, with 7 bases aligning to TRBD1. The CDR3 runs to 13 residues. Germline trimming cut 4 bases from V and 7 bases from J; bases unmatched to any gene: 7. Germline V lookup: CDR1 SGHNT, CDR2 YENEEA. The CDR3 DNA follows: TGTGCCAGCAGCTCCGGGACAGCCAGAGAGCAGTACTTC. Translating it yields CASSSGTAREQYF. Looking up the rest from reference TRBV11-3 and TRBJ2-7 gives the full variable domain: EAGVVQSPRYKIIEKKQPVAFWCNPISGHNTLYWYLQNLGQGPELLIRYENEEAVDDSQLPKDRFSAERLKGVDSTLKIQPAELGDSAVYLCASSSGTAREQYFGPGTRLTVT.

This chain links TRBV3-1 (or the pseudogene TRBV3-2) with TRBJ1-2; D ambiguous. The V end was cut by 1 base, the J end by 8 bases, with 11 bases between. CDR1 is LGHDT, CDR2 YNNKEL, per germline (reference sequence). This CDR3 has 13 amino acids. The DNA for the CDR3 is TGTGCCAGCAGCCAAGCCGTCCCCGCGGGCTACACCTTC. Encoded protein: CASSQAVPAGYTF.

The chain has TRBV11-1 and TRBJ2-1, with 9 bases identical to TRBD2. Germline loops: CDR1 SGHAT, CDR2 FQDESV (reference sequence). Trimming cost V 1 base and J 5 bases; bases outside gene matches: 6. The CDR3 length is 16 residues. In DNA, the CDR3 is TGTGCCAGCAGCTTAGGGTCGATAGCGGGAGACAATGAGCAGTTCTTC. It encodes CASSLGSIAGDNEQFF.

The V call is TRBV29-1, the J call TRBJ2-7; TRBD2 is a possible D gene (5 bases). The CDR3 is 14 amino acids. Germline CDR1 SQVTM, CDR2 ANQGSEA. V was pared by 0 bases and J by 4 bases, with 13 bases between. The CDR3 is CSVEDGGLTYEQYF. The CDR3 DNA reads TGCAGCGTTGAAGATGGCGGACTGACTTACGAGCAGTACTTC.

This clone was seen only once. J is TRBJ2-3 and V is TRBV24-1, with 9 bases lining up with TRBD2. Germline V gives CDR1 KGHDR, CDR2 SFDVKD. The trim removed 2 bases at V and 1 base at J, leaving 3 bases unmatched. CDR3 length: 16 residues. For the CDR3, the DNA is TGTGCCACCAGTGATTCCCGACTAGCGGGCACAGATACGCAGTATTTT. Protein product: CATSDSRLAGTDTQYF.

The J gene is TRBJ1-5, the V gene TRBV4-1, with D perhaps TRBD1 (5 bases). V dropped 3 bases and J dropped 3 bases, with 18 bases sitting between them. Germline V lookup: CDR1 MGHRA, CDR2 YSYEKL. The CDR3 loop spans 17 amino acids. The CDR3, as DNA: TGCGCCAGCAGCCAGGTACTGCCCGGACAAATCAATCAGCCCCAGCATTTT. This translates into CASSQVLPGQINQPQHF.

The chain has TRBV11-2 and TRBJ2-7; 8 nucleotides align to TRBD1. The junction had 6 bases not matched to a gene; V was cut back by 3 bases and J by 2 bases. There are 15 residues in the CDR3. Germline CDR1 reads SGHAT; CDR2 reads FQNNGV. CDR3 protein: CASSFGQGLPYEQYF. The DNA for the CDR3 is TGTGCCAGCAGCTTTGGACAGGGATTACCCTACGAGCAGTACTTC.

The gene calls are TRBV6-5 and TRBJ1-1; D is unresolved. Trimming cost V 10 bases and J 1 base, with 13 bases left between them. Germline loops: CDR1 MNHEY, CDR2 SVGAGI. The CDR3 sequence is 13 residues long. This CDR3 reads CATLRLRNTEAFF. The CDR3 nucleotides read TGTGCCACATTACGGTTACGGAACACTGAAGCTTTCTTT.

This chain uses TRBV7-9 with TRBJ2-3; 12 nucleotides agree with TRBD2. V lost 3 bases and J lost 2; bases outside the gene matches: 9. The length of the CDR3 is 18 residues. CDR1 is SEHNR and CDR2 is FQNEAQ in the germline V gene (reference sequence). Written as DNA, the CDR3 is TGTGCCAGCAGCTTCGTCTCCGGGACTAGCGGGTCCACAGATACGCAGTATTTT. Translating it yields CASSFVSGTSGSTDTQYF.

V is TRBV19 and J is TRBJ2-6, with TRBD1 as a possible D gene (6 bases). CDR3 length equals 15 residues. V lost 6 bases and J lost 2, with 11 bases in between. CDR1 is LNHDA and CDR2 is SQIVND in the germline V gene (reference sequence). The CDR3, as DNA: TGTGCCAGTAGCTCACAGGGTGCTGGGGCCAACGTCCTGACTTTC. This gives the protein CASSSQGAGANVLTF.

The chain recombines TRBV7-8 with TRBJ1-5, with 8 bases that match TRBD1. Germline V gives CDR1 SGHVS, CDR2 FQNEAQ. The CDR3 has 13 amino acids. V lost 5 bases to trimming and J lost 5 bases; unmatched junction nucleotides: 2. The CDR3: CASSPDRDQPQHF. The CDR3 DNA reads as TGTGCCAGCAGCCCGGACAGGGATCAGCCCCAGCATTTT.

This rearrangement joins TRBV5-1 to TRBJ1-2; TRBD1 is a possible D gene (5 bases). This CDR3 is built from 13 residues. The germline CDR1 and CDR2 sequences are SGHRS and YFSETQ. Trimming removed 2 bases at V and 6 bases at J, with 11 bases between. The CDR3 loop is CASSLGPDNGYTF. The CDR3 DNA reads TGCGCCAGCAGCTTAGGGCCGGACAATGGCTACACCTTC.

V usage is TRBV12-5 and J usage is TRBJ1-1; 12 bases fit TRBD1. The CDR3 consists of 16 residues. The germline gives CDR1 LGHNT, CDR2 FRNRAP. J gave up 0 bases and V 3 bases, and 2 bases lay outside the gene matches. The CDR3 bases are TGTGCTAGTGGTTTTGGGACAGGGGGCATGAACACTGAAGCTTTCTTT. Translating it yields CASGFGTGGMNTEAFF. Complete variable domain (other parts from reference TRBV12-5 and TRBJ1-1): DARVTQTPRHKVTEMGQEVTMRCQPILGHNTVFWYRQTMMQGLELLAYFRNRAPLDDSGMPKDRFSAEMPDATLATLKIQPSEPRDSAVYFCASGFGTGGMNTEAFFGQGTRLTVV.